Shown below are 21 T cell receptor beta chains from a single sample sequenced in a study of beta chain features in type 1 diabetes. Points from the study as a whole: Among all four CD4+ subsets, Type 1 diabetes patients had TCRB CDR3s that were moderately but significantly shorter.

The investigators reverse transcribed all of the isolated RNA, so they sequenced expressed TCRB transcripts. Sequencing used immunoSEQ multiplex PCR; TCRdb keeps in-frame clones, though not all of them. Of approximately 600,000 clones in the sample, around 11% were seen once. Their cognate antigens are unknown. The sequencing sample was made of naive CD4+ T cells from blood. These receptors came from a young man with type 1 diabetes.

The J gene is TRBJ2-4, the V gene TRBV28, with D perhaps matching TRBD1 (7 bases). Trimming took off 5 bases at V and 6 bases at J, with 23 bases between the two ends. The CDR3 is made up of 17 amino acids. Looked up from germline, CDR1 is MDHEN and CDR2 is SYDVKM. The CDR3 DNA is TGTGCCAGCAGTCACACCGATCTCGGGCAGGGGGGAAACATTCAGTACTTC. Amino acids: CASSHTDLGQGGNIQYF.

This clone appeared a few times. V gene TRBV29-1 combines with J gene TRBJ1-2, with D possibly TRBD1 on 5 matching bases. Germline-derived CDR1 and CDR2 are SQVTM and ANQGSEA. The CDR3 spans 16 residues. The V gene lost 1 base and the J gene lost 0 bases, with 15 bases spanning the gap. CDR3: CSVEGLGEKANYGYTF. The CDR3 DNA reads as TGCAGCGTTGAAGGGTTGGGGGAAAAGGCTAACTATGGCTACACCTTC.

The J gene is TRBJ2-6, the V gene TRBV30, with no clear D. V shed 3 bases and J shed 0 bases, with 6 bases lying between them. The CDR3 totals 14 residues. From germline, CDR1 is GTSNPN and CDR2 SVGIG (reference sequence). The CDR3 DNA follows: TGTGCCTGGAGGAAGGACTCTGGGGCCAACGTCCTGACTTTC. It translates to CAWRKDSGANVLTF.

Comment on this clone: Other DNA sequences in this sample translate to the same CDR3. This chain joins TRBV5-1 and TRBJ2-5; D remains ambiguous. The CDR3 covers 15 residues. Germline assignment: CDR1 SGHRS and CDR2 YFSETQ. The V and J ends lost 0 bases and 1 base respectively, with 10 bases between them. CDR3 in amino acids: CASSLEPGPQETQYF. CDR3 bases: TGCGCCAGCAGCTTGGAACCGGGTCCCCAAGAGACCCAGTACTTC.

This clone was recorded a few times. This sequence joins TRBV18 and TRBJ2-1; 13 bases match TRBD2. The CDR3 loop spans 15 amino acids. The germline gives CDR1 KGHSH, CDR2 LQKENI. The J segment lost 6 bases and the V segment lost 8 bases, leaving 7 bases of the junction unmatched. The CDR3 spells CASAAGTSGANEQFF. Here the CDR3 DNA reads TGTGCCAGCGCCGCCGGGACTAGCGGGGCCAATGAGCAGTTCTTC.

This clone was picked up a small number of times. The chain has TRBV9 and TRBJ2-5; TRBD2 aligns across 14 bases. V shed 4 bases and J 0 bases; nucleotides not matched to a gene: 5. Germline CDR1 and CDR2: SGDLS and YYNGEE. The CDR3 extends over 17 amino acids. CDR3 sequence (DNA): TGTGCCAGCAGCCCCGGGACTAGCGGGGGCCACCAAGAGACCCAGTACTTC. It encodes CASSPGTSGGHQETQYF.

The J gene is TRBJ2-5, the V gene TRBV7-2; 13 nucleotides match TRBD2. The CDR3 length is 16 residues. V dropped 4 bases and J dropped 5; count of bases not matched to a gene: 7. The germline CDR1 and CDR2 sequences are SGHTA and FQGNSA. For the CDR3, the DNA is TGTGCCAGCAGCTCTACTAGCGGGGGGGCGGAGGAGACCCAGTACTTC. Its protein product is CASSSTSGGAEETQYF.

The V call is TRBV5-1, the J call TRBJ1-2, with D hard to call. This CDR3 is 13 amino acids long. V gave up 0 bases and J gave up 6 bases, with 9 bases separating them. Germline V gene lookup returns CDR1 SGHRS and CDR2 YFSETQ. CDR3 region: CASSLGVPDGYTF. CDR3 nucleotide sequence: TGCGCCAGCAGCTTGGGGGTGCCGGATGGCTACACCTTC.

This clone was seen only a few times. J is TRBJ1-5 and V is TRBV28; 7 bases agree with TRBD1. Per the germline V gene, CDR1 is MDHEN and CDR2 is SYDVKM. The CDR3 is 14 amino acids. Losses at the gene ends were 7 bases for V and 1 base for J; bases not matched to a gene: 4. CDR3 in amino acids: CASKEGASNQPQHF. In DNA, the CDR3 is TGTGCCAGCAAAGAGGGGGCCAGCAATCAGCCCCAGCATTTT. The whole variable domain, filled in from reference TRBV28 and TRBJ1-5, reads DVKVTQSSRYLVKRTGEKVFLECVQDMDHENMFWYRQDPGLGLRLIYFSYDVKMKEKGDIPEGYSVSREKKERFSLILESASTNQTSMYLCASKEGASNQPQHFGDGTRLSIL.

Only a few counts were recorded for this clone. The CDR3 protein is CASSLAEQGGHNEQFF. The DNA of the CDR3 is TGTGCCAGCAGCTTAGCGGAACAGGGAGGACACAATGAGCAGTTCTTC. V gene TRBV7-2 combines with J gene TRBJ2-1, with D perhaps TRBD1 or TRBD2 (6 bases each). The CDR3 runs to 16 residues. V was pared by 0 bases and J by 5 bases, with 14 bases between. Germline V gives CDR1 SGHTA, CDR2 FQGNSA.

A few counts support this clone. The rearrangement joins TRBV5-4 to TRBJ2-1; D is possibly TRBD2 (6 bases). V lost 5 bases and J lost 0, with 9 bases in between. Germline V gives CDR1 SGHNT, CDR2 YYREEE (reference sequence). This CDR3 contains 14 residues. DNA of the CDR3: TGTGCCAGCAGGGGGGGAAACTCCTACAATGAGCAGTTCTTC. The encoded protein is CASRGGNSYNEQFF.

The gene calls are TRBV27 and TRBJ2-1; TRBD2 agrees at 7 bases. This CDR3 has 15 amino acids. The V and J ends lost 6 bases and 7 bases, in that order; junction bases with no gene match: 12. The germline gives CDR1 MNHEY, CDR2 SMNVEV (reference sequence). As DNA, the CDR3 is TGTGCCAGCAGAACGACTAGCTCGTGGTCGAATGAGCAGTTCTTC. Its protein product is CASRTTSSWSNEQFF.

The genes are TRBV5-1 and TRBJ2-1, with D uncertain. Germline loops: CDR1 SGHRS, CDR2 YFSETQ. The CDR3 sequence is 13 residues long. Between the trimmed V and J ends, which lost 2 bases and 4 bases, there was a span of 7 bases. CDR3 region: CASSFDPYNEQFF. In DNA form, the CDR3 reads TGCGCCAGCAGCTTCGACCCATACAATGAGCAGTTCTTC.

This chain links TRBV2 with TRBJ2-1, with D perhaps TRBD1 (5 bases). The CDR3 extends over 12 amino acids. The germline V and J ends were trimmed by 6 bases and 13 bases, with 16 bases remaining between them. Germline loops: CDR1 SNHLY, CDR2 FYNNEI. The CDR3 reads CASRPFAQGQFF. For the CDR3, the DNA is TGTGCCAGCAGACCCTTCGCCCAGGGTCAGTTCTTC.

For the CDR3, the DNA is TGCAGCGTTGCTTGGGACAGCTCCTACGAGCAGTACTTC. It yields the protein CSVAWDSSYEQYF. This chain joins TRBV29-1 and TRBJ2-7; TRBD1 matches at 7 bases. V lost 4 bases to trimming and J lost 0 bases; unmatched junction nucleotides: 3. Looked up from germline, CDR1 is SQVTM and CDR2 is ANQGSEA. This CDR3 contains 13 residues.

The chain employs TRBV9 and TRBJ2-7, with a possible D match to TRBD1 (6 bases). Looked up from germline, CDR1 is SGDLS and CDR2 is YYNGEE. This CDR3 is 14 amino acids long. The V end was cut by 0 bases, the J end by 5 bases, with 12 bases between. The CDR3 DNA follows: TGTGCCAGCAGCGTAGGAGGGTGGACAGACGAGCAGTACTTC. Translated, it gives CASSVGGWTDEQYF.

The CDR3 coding sequence is TGTGCCAGCAGCCACGGGGCGTCCCCTGGCTACACCTTC. It yields the protein CASSHGASPGYTF. The chain combines TRBV7-9 with TRBJ1-2; D is perhaps TRBD1 (5 bases). Germline CDR1 SEHNR, CDR2 FQNEAQ (reference sequence). This CDR3 region has 13 residues. V lost 5 bases to trimming and J lost 7 bases, with 14 bases between them.

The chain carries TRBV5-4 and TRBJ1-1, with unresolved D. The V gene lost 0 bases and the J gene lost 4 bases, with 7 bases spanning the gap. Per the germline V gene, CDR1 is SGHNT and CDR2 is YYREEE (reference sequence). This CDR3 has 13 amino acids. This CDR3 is CASSLGLSTEAFF. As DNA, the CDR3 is TGTGCCAGCAGCTTGGGGTTATCCACTGAAGCTTTCTTT.

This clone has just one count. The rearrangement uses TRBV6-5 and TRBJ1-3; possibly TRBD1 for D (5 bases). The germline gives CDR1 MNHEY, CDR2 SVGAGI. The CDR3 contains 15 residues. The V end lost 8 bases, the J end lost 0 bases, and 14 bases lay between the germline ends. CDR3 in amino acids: CASGVGQTSGNTIYF. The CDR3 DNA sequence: TGTGCCAGCGGAGTAGGACAAACCTCTGGAAACACCATATATTTT.

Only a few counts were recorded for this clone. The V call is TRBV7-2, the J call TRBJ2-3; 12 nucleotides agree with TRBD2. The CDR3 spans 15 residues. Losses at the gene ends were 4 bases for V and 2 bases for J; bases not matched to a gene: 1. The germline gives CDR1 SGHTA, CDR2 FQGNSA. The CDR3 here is CASSWTSGDTDTQYF. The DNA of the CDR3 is TGTGCCAGCAGCTGGACTAGCGGGGACACAGATACGCAGTATTTT.

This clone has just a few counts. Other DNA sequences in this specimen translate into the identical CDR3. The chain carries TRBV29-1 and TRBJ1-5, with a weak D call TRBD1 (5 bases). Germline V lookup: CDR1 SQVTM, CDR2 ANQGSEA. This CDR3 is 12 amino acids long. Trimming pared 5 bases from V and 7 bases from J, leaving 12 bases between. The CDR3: CSVSQGGQPQHF. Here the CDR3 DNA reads TGCAGCGTTAGCCAGGGTGGCCAGCCCCAGCATTTT.